This T cell receptor (beta chain) stems from a study of blood T cells in healthy people across ages. General study points: The CMV status of each donor remained undetermined, and this could have confounded shifts in expanded clonotypes. Per million T cells, TCR beta diversity dropped roughly linearly as age increased.

Per-sample yields of isolated PBMCs were at least 6.5 million. Details on this clonotype: Its specificity is not known.

Primed by a sample-barcoded 5' primer and a J-beta primer mix, a second PCR proceeded for about 7 to 11 cycles. Each cDNA molecule, via a template-switch adaptor with 12 random nucleotides, was tagged. TCRdb analysed the 5' RACE reads with MiXCR anew, one entry per CDR3 protein. The repertoire holds fewer than 750,000 distinct CDR3 sequences, roughly 43% seen once, with roughly 24% in the top ten. The V gene's germline CDR1 is SGHTA and CDR2 FQGNSA. V lost 1 base, J lost 7 bases, and 17 bases lay in between. The CDR3 extends over 16 amino acids. The sample taken for sequencing was blood. The TCR was taken from a man older than 75 in good health. The chain is built from TRBV7-2 and TRBJ1-5; perhaps TRBD1 as D (6 bases). This CDR3 reads CASSLGARQTGQPQHF. CDR3 nucleotides: TGTGCCAGCAGCTTAGGGGCTAGACAGACAGGCCAGCCCCAGCATTTT.